This TCR beta chain was sequenced during a study of CD8 T cells in Susac syndrome. Background on the study: When blood was drawn, patients with Susac syndrome were on intravenous immunoglobulin alone, on corticosteroids, or therapy-naive. General study findings and limits: The study's TCR sequencing and HLA analysis drew on a certain number of individuals. That number was acknowledged as relatively small.

Germline-derived CDR1 and CDR2 are SQVTM and ANQGSEA. The V and J ends lost 5 bases and 3 bases, in that order; junction bases with no gene match: 7. The CDR3 extends over 14 amino acids. cDNA came from approximately 0.5 to 1 ug RNA primed by random hexamers. TCRdb called the immunoSEQ multiplex PCR reads again in MiXCR, with one record for every CDR3 protein. The top ten hold approximately 0.3% of the sample, which has about 100,000 distinct CDR3 sequences, 95% seen once. In Susac syndrome patients, recently defined diagnostic criteria for definite or probable disease were met. Of note for this clonotype: Its cognate antigen is unknown.

Sequences were obtained from CD8+ T cells from PBMCs. The TCR comes from a human donor with Susac syndrome. The rearrangement uses TRBV29-1 and TRBJ2-1; 7 bases match TRBD2. In DNA form, the CDR3 reads TGCAGCGTTTCGAGGGAGGGGATCTACAATGAGCAGTTCTTC. It translates to CSVSREGIYNEQFF.